The present T cell receptor (beta chain) was sequenced within a study of post-analysis software for immune sequencing data. The authors incorporated unique molecular identifiers into the TCR beta cDNA libraries. TCRdb recomputed calls from the PCR reads with MiXCR, one row per CDR3 protein. Counted here are 170,000 or so distinct CDR3 sequences, approximately 28% occurring once; the ten biggest clones make up about 1.6%. The sample holds many counts of this clonotype. The source is a girl aged 10 to 17 with multiple sclerosis. Sequencing used blood.

CDR3 nucleotides: TGTGCCAGCAGTTTAAGACAGACAACTTACCAATACGAGCAGTACTTC. This sequence encodes CASSLRQTTYQYEQYF. The chain combines TRBV12-3 or TRBV12-4 with TRBJ2-7; possible D gene TRBD1, 5 bases. The CDR3 is made up of 16 amino acids. Trimming removed 2 bases at V and 4 bases at J, with 18 bases between.